The clone carrying this T cell receptor beta chain has at least ten counts. This entry is derived from a study of T cells in Graves' hyperthyroidism and ophthalmopathy. The TCR beta CDR3 regions underwent amplification using RNA transcripts as the source. Initially, a first-round RT-PCR of the TCR CDR3 employed the HTBI primer set. From the multiplex PCR reads, TCRdb called clonotypes with MiXCR, one entry per CDR3 protein. Here the sample spans more than 300,000 distinct CDR3 sequences, more than 14% being singletons. CDR1 is SNHLY and CDR2 is FYNNEI in the germline V gene. V gave up 6 bases and J gave up 7 bases, with 13 bases separating them. CDR3 length: 13 residues.

This receptor was taken from a woman between 25 and 40 years old with Graves' ophthalmopathy. The source material was blood. The chain recombines TRBV2 with TRBJ2-1; TRBD2 is a possible D gene (6 bases). DNA for the CDR3: TGTGCCAGCAGGGGCCGGGGGAATAATGAGCAGTTCTTC. Translation: CASRGRGNNEQFF.